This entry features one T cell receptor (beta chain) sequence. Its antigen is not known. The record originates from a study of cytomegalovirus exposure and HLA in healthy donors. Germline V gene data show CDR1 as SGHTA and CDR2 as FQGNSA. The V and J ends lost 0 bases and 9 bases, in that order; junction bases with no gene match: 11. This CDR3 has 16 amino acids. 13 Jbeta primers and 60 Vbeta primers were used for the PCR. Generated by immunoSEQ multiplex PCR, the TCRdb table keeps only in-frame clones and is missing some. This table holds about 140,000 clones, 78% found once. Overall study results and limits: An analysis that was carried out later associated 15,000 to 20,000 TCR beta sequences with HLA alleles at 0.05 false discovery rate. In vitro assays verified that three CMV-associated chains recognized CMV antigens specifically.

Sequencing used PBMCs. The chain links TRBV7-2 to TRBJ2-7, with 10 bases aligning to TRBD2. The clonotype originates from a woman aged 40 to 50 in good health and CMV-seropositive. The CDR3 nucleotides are TGTGCCAGCAGCTTAGCTGCCGGGACTAGCGCGCATGGGCAGTACTTC. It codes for CASSLAAGTSAHGQYF.